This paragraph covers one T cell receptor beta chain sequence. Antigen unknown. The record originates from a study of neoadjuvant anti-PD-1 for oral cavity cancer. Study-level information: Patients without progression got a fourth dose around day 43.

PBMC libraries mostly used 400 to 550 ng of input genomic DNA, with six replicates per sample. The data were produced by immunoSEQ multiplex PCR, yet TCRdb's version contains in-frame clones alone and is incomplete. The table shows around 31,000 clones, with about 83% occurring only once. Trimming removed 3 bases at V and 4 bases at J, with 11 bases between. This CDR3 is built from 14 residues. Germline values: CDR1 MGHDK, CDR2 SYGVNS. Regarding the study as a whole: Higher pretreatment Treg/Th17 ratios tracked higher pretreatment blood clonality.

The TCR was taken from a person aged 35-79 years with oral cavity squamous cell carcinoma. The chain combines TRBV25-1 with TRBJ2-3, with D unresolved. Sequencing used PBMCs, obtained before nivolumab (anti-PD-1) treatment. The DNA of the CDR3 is TGTGCCAGCAGTGAGCCCTCCCGACCAGATACGCAGTATTTT. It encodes CASSEPSRPDTQYF.